This TCR beta chain was observed in a study of T cells in Graves' hyperthyroidism and ophthalmopathy. In the study overall: Prior to any treatment, at the point of initial diagnosis, peripheral blood was collected. Whole-study results and caveats: Researchers found most expanded thyroid clonotypes above 0.001 in blood as well.

CDR1 is MDHEN and CDR2 is SYDVKM in the germline V gene. The CDR3 has 15 residues. J gave up 10 bases and V 1 base, and 7 bases lay outside the gene matches. RNA transcripts provided the source from which TCR beta CDR3 regions were amplified. HTBI primers drove first-round RT-PCR of the TCR CDR3. Each CDR3 protein is one row after TCRdb ran MiXCR on the multiplex PCR reads. The sample holds hundreds of thousands of distinct CDR3 sequences, 14% seen once. Patients were aged 18 to 65, had disease duration under 2 months, and had newly diagnosed hyperthyroidism. This clonotype was counted many times. What it binds is not known.

This clonotype was sampled from a woman younger than 30 with Graves' hyperthyroidism. The source material was blood. The chain employs TRBV28 and TRBJ2-1, with TRBD2 matching over 10 bases. The CDR3 loop is CASSLSLAGAGEQFF. CDR3 nucleotides: TGTGCCAGCAGTTTATCCCTAGCGGGAGCGGGGGAGCAGTTCTTC.